The 14 T cell receptor beta chains listed next were all sequenced from one sample in a study of T cell responses to AZD1222 COVID-19 vaccine. TCRdb's copy holds only in-frame clones and misses some; the assay was immunoSEQ multiplex PCR. The sample has approximately 60,000 clones; about 70% are singletons. The specimen was peripheral blood, collected on day 0 of AZD1222 vaccination. Source of these receptors: an adult in good health.

The chain is built from TRBV5-1 and TRBJ1-2; TRBD1 aligns across 7 bases. CDR1 and CDR2 from the germline V gene are SGHRS and YFSETQ. The junction had 3 bases not matched to a gene; V was cut back by 4 bases and J by 3 bases. This CDR3 has 13 residues. CDR3 sequence: CASSLDRYYGYTF. The CDR3, as DNA: TGCGCCAGCAGCCTGGACAGGTACTATGGCTACACCTTC.

A few counts support this clone. V usage is TRBV27 and J usage is TRBJ1-1; D is possibly TRBD1 (5 bases). This CDR3 is built from 14 residues. V was shortened by 3 bases and J by 3 bases, with 11 bases between the two germline ends. Germline lookup yields CDR1 MNHEY and CDR2 SMNVEV (reference sequence). CDR3 nucleotides: TGTGCCAGCAGTTTGGGGGGAATCCACACTGAAGCTTTCTTT. Encoded protein: CASSLGGIHTEAFF.

This CDR3 is CASIYRPGTDNEQFF. DNA for the CDR3: TGTGCCAGCATCTACCGGCCAGGGACCGACAATGAGCAGTTCTTC. This chain links TRBV5-5 with TRBJ2-1; tentatively, D is TRBD1 or TRBD2 (5 bases each). The germline V and J ends were trimmed by 6 bases and 5 bases, with 18 bases remaining between them. This CDR3 spans 15 amino acids. CDR1 and CDR2 from the germline V gene are SGHKS and YYEKEE (reference sequence).

Written as DNA, the CDR3 is TGCGCCAGCAGCTTAAGTGACGCTGGGACAGTCGACTATGGCTACACCTTC. Protein product: CASSLSDAGTVDYGYTF. The chain joins TRBV4-3 to TRBJ1-2; TRBD1 matches at 7 bases. This CDR3 region has 17 residues. The germline V gene has CDR1 LGHNA and CDR2 YSLEER. Trimming removed 5 bases from V and 3 bases from J; junction bases left unmatched: 15.

The V and J genes are TRBV7-9 and TRBJ2-7; D possibly corresponds to TRBD2 (6 bases). Between the trimmed V and J ends, which lost 2 bases and 1 base, there was a span of 12 bases. Germline CDR1 reads SEHNR; CDR2 reads FQNEAQ (reference sequence). The CDR3 sequence is 15 residues long. DNA for the CDR3: TGTGCCAGCAGCTTAAGGCGGGGACCTTCCTACGAGCAGTACTTC. Protein product: CASSLRRGPSYEQYF.

The rearrangement links TRBV28 to TRBJ2-5; tentatively, D is TRBD1 or TRBD2 (5 bases each). CDR1 and CDR2 from the germline V gene are MDHEN and SYDVKM. This CDR3 comprises 12 residues. The V and J ends lost 10 bases and 1 base respectively, with 10 bases between them. Written as DNA, the CDR3 is TGTGCCACTACGGGGACCCAAGAGACCCAGTACTTC. Translating gives CATTGTQETQYF. The full variable domain, rest sourced from reference TRBV28 and TRBJ2-5, is DVKVTQSSRYLVKRTGEKVFLECVQDMDHENMFWYRQDPGLGLRLIYFSYDVKMKEKGDIPEGYSVSREKKERFSLILESASTNQTSMYLCATTGTQETQYFGPGTRLLVL.

The table lists this clone with a few counts. This rearrangement joins TRBV6-2 or TRBV6-3 to TRBJ1-5; 9 bases are a match to TRBD1. Germline CDR1 and CDR2: MNHEY and SVGEGT. This CDR3 comprises 11 residues. Unmatched junction bases numbered 6, after V lost 5 bases and J lost 16 bases. The CDR3 is CASSHGQGQHF. The DNA for the CDR3 is TGTGCCAGCAGTCACGGACAGGGGCAACATTTT.

The rearrangement joins TRBV6-6 to TRBJ2-5, with 10 bases lining up with TRBD2. This CDR3 comprises 16 residues. Trimming at V came to 5 bases and at J to 0 bases, leaving 6 bases not matched to a gene. Germline V gives CDR1 MNHNY, CDR2 SVGAGI (reference sequence). The CDR3 region has the DNA TGTGCCAGCAGTCACGGACTAGCGGCAAACCAAGAGACCCAGTACTTC. Its translation: CASSHGLAANQETQYF.

The chain joins TRBV28 to TRBJ1-2; no clear D. Germline CDR1 and CDR2: MDHEN and SYDVKM. Trimming took 2 bases from V and 3 from J, leaving 7 bases between them. CDR3 length: 13 amino acids. Here the CDR3 reads CASSLEGYYGYTF. The CDR3 nucleotides read TGTGCCAGCAGTTTAGAGGGATACTATGGCTACACCTTC.

This chain connects TRBV6-5 to TRBJ1-4, with D uncertain. Trimming took 8 bases from V and 2 from J, leaving 9 bases between them. The germline V gene has CDR1 MNHEY and CDR2 SVGAGI. The CDR3 has 13 amino acids. The CDR3 region is CASSGTTNEKLFF. The CDR3 DNA sequence: TGTGCCAGCTCGGGAACCACTAATGAAAAACTGTTTTTT.

V usage is TRBV5-8 and J usage is TRBJ2-3; D assignment may be TRBD1 or TRBD2 (6 bases each). CDR3 length: 12 residues. V lost 9 bases and J 6 bases, leaving 14 bases between the germline ends. Per the germline V gene, CDR1 is SGHTS and CDR2 is YDEGEE. The CDR3 sequence is CATTRGEDTQYF. CDR3 sequence (DNA): TGTGCCACGACAAGGGGGGAGGATACGCAGTATTTT. The variable domain in full, completed from reference TRBV5-8 and TRBJ2-3, reads EAGVTQSPTHLIKTRGQQATLRCSPISGHTSVYWYQQALGLGLQFLLWYDEGEERNRGNFPPRFSGRQFPNYSSELNVNALELEDSALYLCATTRGEDTQYFGPGTRLTVL.

This clone came up a few times. The rearrangement joins TRBV5-4 to TRBJ2-2; tentative D call: TRBD1 (6 bases). The germline V gene has CDR1 SGHNT and CDR2 YYREEE (reference sequence). The CDR3 length is 16 residues. V gave up 4 bases and J gave up 1 base, with 14 bases separating them. CDR3 sequence reads: CASSTLTGKNTGELFF. The DNA for the CDR3 is TGTGCCAGCAGCACCTTAACAGGGAAGAACACCGGGGAGCTGTTTTTT.

V and J are TRBV12-3 or TRBV12-4 and TRBJ1-2; D unresolved. CDR3 length: 12 residues. The ends were cut back, 1 base at V and 4 bases at J, with 4 bases in the middle. CDR3 sequence: CASSLEGYGYTF. Here the CDR3 DNA reads TGTGCCAGCAGTTTAGAGGGCTATGGCTACACCTTC.

This chain connects TRBV29-1 to TRBJ1-2; D uncertain. CDR3 length equals 11 residues. Germline values: CDR1 SQVTM, CDR2 ANQGSEA. V shed 6 bases and J shed 5 bases, with 10 bases lying between them. The DNA of the CDR3 is TGCAGCGTCTATAGCTCGTATGGCTACACCTTC. Translating it yields CSVYSSYGYTF.